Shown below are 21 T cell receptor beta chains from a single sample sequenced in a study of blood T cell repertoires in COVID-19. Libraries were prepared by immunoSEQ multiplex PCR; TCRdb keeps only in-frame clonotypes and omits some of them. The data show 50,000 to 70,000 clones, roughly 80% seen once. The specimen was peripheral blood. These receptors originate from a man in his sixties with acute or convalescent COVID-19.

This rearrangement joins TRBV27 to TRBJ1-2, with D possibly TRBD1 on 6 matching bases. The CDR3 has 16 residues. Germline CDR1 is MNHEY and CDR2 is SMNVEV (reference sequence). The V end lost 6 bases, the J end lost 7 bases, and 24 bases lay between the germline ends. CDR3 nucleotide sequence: TGTGCCAGCAGGACAAAGACAGGTTACTTCGGTCGTGGCTACACCTTC. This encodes CASRTKTGYFGRGYTF.

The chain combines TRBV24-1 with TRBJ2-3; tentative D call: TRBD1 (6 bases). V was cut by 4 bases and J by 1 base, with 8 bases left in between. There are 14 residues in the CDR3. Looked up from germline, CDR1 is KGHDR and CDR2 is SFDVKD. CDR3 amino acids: CATSDRGGTDTQYF. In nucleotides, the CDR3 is TGTGCCACCAGTGACAGGGGAGGCACAGATACGCAGTATTTT.

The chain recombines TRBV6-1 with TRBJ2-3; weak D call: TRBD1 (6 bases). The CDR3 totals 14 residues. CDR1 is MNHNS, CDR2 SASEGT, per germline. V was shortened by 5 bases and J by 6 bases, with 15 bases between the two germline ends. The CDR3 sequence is CASSFSGVPDTQYF. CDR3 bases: TGTGCCAGCAGTTTCTCAGGGGTCCCCGATACGCAGTATTTT.

The CDR3 DNA reads as TGTGCCAGCAGTCCGGGACAGGGGGGTCAAAGGCAGTACTTC. Its protein is CASSPGQGGQRQYF. The V and J genes are TRBV27 and TRBJ2-7; TRBD1 aligns across 11 bases. This CDR3 is 14 amino acids long. Germline V gene sequence: CDR1 MNHEY, CDR2 SMNVEV (reference sequence). Losses at the gene ends were 5 bases for V and 9 bases for J; bases not matched to a gene: 9.

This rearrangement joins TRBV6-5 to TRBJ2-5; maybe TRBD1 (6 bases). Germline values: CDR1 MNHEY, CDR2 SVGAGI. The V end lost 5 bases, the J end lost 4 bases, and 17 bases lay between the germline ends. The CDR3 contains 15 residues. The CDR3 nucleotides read TGTGCCAGCAGTCCCCGACAGGCTGGTCGAGAGACCCAGTACTTC. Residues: CASSPRQAGRETQYF.

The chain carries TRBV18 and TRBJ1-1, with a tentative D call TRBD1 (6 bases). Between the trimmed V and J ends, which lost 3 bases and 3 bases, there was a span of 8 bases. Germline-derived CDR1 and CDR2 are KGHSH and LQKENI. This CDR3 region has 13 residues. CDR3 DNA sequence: TGTGCCAGCTCACCCTCAGGGGACACTGAAGCTTTCTTT. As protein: CASSPSGDTEAFF.

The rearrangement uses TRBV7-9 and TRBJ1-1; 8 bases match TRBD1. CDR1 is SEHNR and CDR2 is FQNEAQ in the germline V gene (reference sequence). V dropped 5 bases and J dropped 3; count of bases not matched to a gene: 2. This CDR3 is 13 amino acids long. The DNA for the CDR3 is TGTGCCAGCAGCGCACAGGGGGACACTGAAGCTTTCTTT. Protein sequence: CASSAQGDTEAFF.

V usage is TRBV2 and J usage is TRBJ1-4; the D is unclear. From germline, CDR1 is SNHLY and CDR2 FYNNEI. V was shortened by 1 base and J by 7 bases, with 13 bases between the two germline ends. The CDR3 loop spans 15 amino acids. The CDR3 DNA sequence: TGTGCCAGCAGTGAAGGAGGGTTAGTGGGTGAAAAACTGTTTTTT. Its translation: CASSEGGLVGEKLFF.

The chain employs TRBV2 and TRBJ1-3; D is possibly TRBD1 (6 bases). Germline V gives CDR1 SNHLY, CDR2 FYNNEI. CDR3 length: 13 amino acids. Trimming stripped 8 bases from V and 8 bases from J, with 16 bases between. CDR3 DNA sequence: TGTGCCAGCTTAGGCAGGGGCGAGGACACCATATATTTT. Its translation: CASLGRGEDTIYF. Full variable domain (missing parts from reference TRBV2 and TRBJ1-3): EPEVTQTPSHQVTQMGQEVILRCVPISNHLYFYWYRQILGQKVEFLVSFYNNEISEKSEIFDDQFSVERPDGSNFTLKIRSTKLEDSAMYFCASLGRGEDTIYFGEGSWLTVV.

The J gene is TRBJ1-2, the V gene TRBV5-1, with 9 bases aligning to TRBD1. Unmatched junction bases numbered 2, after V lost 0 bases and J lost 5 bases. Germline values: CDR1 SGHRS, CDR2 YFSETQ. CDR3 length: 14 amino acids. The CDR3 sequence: CASSLEGQGYGYTF. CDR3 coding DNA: TGCGCCAGCAGCTTGGAGGGACAGGGTTATGGCTACACCTTC. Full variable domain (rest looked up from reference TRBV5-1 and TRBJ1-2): KAGVTQTPRYLIKTRGQQVTLSCSPISGHRSVSWYQQTPGQGLQFLFEYFSETQRNKGNFPGRFSGRQFSNSRSEMNVSTLELGDSALYLCASSLEGQGYGYTFGSGTRLTVV.

This chain's CDR3 is CASRGQGLGTEAFF. As DNA, the CDR3 is TGTGCCAGCAGAGGACAGGGGCTGGGCACTGAAGCTTTCTTT. This rearrangement joins TRBV6-6 to TRBJ1-1; 9 nucleotides line up with TRBD1. Germline trimming cut 6 bases from V and 4 bases from J; bases unmatched to any gene: 6. From germline, CDR1 is MNHNY and CDR2 SVGAGI (reference sequence). This CDR3 contains 14 residues.

This chain's CDR3 is CASGETGEHQPQHF. The CDR3, as DNA: TGTGCCTCTGGGGAGACAGGGGAGCATCAGCCCCAGCATTTT. The rearrangement joins TRBV30 to TRBJ1-5, with 8 positions matching TRBD1. Germline loops: CDR1 GTSNPN, CDR2 SVGIG (reference sequence). The CDR3 covers 14 residues. Trimming at V came to 7 bases and at J to 5 bases, leaving 10 bases not matched to a gene.

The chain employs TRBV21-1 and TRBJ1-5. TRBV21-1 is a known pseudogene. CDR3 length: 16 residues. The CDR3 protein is CASSKRVRDSNQPQHF. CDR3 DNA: TGTGCCAGCAGCAAGAGGGTTCGGGATAGCAATCAGCCCCAGCATTTT.

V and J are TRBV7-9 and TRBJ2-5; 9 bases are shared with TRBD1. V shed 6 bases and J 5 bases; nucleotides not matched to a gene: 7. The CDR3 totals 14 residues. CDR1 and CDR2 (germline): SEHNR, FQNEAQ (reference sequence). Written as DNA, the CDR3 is TGTGCCAGCAGAAGGGGACAGGGTGAGGAGACCCAGTACTTC. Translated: CASRRGQGEETQYF.

The CDR3 region has the DNA TGTGCCTGGAGCGTGAACACTGAAGCTTTCTTT. Protein sequence: CAWSVNTEAFF. The V and J genes are TRBV30 and TRBJ1-1; no reliable D call. V lost 3 bases to trimming and J lost 0 bases, with 2 bases between them. This CDR3 has 11 amino acids. The V gene's germline CDR1 is GTSNPN and CDR2 SVGIG (reference sequence).

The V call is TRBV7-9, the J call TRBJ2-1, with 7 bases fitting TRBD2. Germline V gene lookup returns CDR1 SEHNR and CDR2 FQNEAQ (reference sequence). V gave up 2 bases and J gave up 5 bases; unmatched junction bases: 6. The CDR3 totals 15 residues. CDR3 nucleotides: TGTGCCAGCAGCTTACCCGGCGGGGGAAACAATGAGCAGTTCTTC. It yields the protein CASSLPGGGNNEQFF.

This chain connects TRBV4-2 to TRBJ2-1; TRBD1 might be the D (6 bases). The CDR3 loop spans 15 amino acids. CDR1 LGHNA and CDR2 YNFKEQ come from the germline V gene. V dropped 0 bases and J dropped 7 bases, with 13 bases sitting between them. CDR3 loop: CASSQDGTRTNEQFF. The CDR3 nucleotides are TGTGCCAGCAGCCAAGATGGGACAAGGACGAATGAGCAGTTCTTC.

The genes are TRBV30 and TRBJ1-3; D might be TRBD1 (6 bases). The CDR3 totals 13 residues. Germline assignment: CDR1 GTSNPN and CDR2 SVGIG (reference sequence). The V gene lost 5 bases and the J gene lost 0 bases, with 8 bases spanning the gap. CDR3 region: CAWGQISGNTIYF. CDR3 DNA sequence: TGTGCCTGGGGACAGATCTCTGGAAACACCATATATTTT.

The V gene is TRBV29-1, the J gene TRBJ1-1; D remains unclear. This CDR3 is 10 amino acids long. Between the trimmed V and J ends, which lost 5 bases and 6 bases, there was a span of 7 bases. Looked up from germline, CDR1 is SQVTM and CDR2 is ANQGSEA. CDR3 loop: CSVPGAEAFF. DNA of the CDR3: TGCAGCGTTCCCGGGGCTGAAGCTTTCTTT. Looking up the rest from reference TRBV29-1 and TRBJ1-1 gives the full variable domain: SAVISQKPSRDICQRGTSLTIQCQVDSQVTMMFWYRQQPGQSLTLIATANQGSEATYESGFVIDKFPISRPNLTFSTLTVSNMSPEDSSIYLCSVPGAEAFFGQGTRLTVV.

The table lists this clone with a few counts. CDR3: CASSWGSEGTEAFF. DNA of the CDR3: TGTGCCAGCAGTTGGGGCAGCGAAGGAACTGAAGCTTTCTTT. V and J are TRBV28 and TRBJ1-1; D perhaps matches TRBD1 (5 bases). Germline loops: CDR1 MDHEN, CDR2 SYDVKM. This CDR3 is built from 14 residues. V gave up 4 bases and J gave up 5 bases, with 14 bases separating them. Complete variable domain (other parts from reference TRBV28 and TRBJ1-1): DVKVTQSSRYLVKRTGEKVFLECVQDMDHENMFWYRQDPGLGLRLIYFSYDVKMKEKGDIPEGYSVSREKKERFSLILESASTNQTSMYLCASSWGSEGTEAFFGQGTRLTVV.

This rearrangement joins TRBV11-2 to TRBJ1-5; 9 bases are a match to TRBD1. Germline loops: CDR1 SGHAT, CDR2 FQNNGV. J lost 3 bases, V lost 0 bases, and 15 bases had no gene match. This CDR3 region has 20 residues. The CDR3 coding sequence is TGTGCCAGCAGCTTAGAACCGGGGACAGGGAGATTGTGGGACAATCAGCCCCAGCATTTT. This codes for CASSLEPGTGRLWDNQPQHF.